Listed below are T cell receptor beta chains from one sample, sequenced in a study of blood T cell repertoires in COVID-19. The protocol was immunoSEQ multiplex PCR, while the TCRdb copy is restricted to in-frame clones and leaves out a portion. The table has 200,000 to 250,000 clones, roughly 84% seen once. Sequencing was carried out using peripheral blood. These receptors all stem from a man between 35 and 55 years old with acute or convalescent COVID-19. Both conserved end residues are part of each CDR3. The D gene is left open where the match is weak. Some rows mark clone size as missing; the rest say once, few, many or name a class of expanded clone.

d_gene,abundance,j_gene,v_gene,CDR3nt,CDR3aa
NA,NA,TRBJ1-2,TRBV28,TGTGCCAGCCACTCGGGGTACGCTTATGGCTACACCTTC,CASHSGYAYGYTF
NA,once,TRBJ1-1,TRBV5-4,TGTGCCAGCAGCTTGGCTAGGGGTCCCCTCATGAACACTGAAGCTTTCTTT,CASSLARGPLMNTEAFF
NA,NA,TRBJ1-4,TRBV30,TGTGCCTGGACGGGGGACGCTTATGAAAAACTGTTTTTT,CAWTGDAYEKLFF
NA,NA,TRBJ1-1,TRBV5-4,TGTGCCAGCAGCTTGGAAATTGGGGGCGCTTCCGAAGCTTTCTTT,CASSLEIGGASEAFF
NA,NA,TRBJ2-7,TRBV19,TGTGCCAGTACCTCCGGAGGAACCGAGCAGTACTTC,CASTSGGTEQYF
NA,once,TRBJ1-1,TRBV21-1,TGTGCCAGCAGCTCCGGGACAGGGGACACTGAAGCTTTCTTT,CASSSGTGDTEAFF
NA,NA,TRBJ2-7,TRBV3-1/TRBV3-2,TGTGCCAGCAGCCAAGTCAGCTACGAGCAGTACTTC,CASSQVSYEQYF
NA,NA,TRBJ1-6,TRBV9,TGTGCCAGCAGCGCGGCCGGGAGGTCACCCCTCCACTTT,CASSAAGRSPLHF
NA,NA,TRBJ2-2,TRBV19,TGTGCCAGTAGTGGGGGGTACACCGGGGAGCTGTTTTTT,CASSGGYTGELFF
NA,NA,TRBJ1-2,TRBV19,TGTGCCAGTAGTATAGGTGAAGGGGTGAATGGCTACACCTTC,CASSIGEGVNGYTF
NA,NA,TRBJ2-5,TRBV30,TGTGCCTGGAGGGGATCGGGACTCTACCAAGAGACCCAGTACTTC,CAWRGSGLYQETQYF
TRBD1,once,TRBJ2-7,TRBV12-5,TGTGCTAGTGGTCTCGGGACAGACTACGAGCAGTACTTC,CASGLGTDYEQYF
TRBD1,NA,TRBJ1-3,TRBV14,TGTGCCAGCAGCCGCCAAACAGGGGGGGACACCATATATTTT,CASSRQTGGDTIYF
NA,NA,TRBJ1-5,TRBV3-1/TRBV3-2,TGTGCCAGCAGCTTAGGCGGGGGGAATCAGCCCCAGCATTTT,CASSLGGGNQPQHF
TRBD1,NA,TRBJ2-2,TRBV5-5,TGTGCCAGCAGCGAATGGACAGGGAGCACCGGGGAGCTGTTTTTT,CASSEWTGSTGELFF
TRBD1,NA,TRBJ1-1,TRBV2,TGTGCCAGCAGTGATAACAGGGGTCAGGGTGAAGCTTTCTTT,CASSDNRGQGEAFF
TRBD1,NA,TRBJ1-4,TRBV4-1,TGCGCCAGCAGCCGAATCCGGGACAGCGCTGAAAAACTGTTTTTT,CASSRIRDSAEKLFF
NA,NA,TRBJ2-3,TRBV3-1/TRBV3-2,TGTGCCAGCAGCCCAGTAGGGAGAGCAGATACGCAGTATTTT,CASSPVGRADTQYF
TRBD1,NA,TRBJ1-1,TRBV11-2,TGTGCCAGCTGCGATTTCCGAGACAGGGAAAGGGAAGTAGCTTTCTTT,CASCDFRDREREVAFF
NA,few,TRBJ2-7,TRBV20-1,TGCAGTGCAGGGGTTAATACGGGGCAGTACTTC,CSAGVNTGQYF
NA,NA,TRBJ2-1,TRBV30,TGTGCCTGGAGTTCCGGCGAGGTTAATGAGCAGTTCTTC,CAWSSGEVNEQFF
TRBD1,few,TRBJ1-2,TRBV12-3/TRBV12-4,TGTGCCAGCAGCCCAGACAGGGCTAGGGGCTACACCTTC,CASSPDRARGYTF
NA,NA,TRBJ2-6,TRBV19,TGTGCCAGTACCTTCGGTATTTCTGGGGCCAACGTCCTGACTTTC,CASTFGISGANVLTF
TRBD1,NA,TRBJ1-2,TRBV9,TGTGCCAGCAGCACCCGGGACAGGGCTAACTATGGCTACACCTTC,CASSTRDRANYGYTF
NA,NA,TRBJ2-1,TRBV20-1,TGCAGTGCCCAGGCCATCAATGAGCAGTTCTTC,CSAQAINEQFF
NA,NA,TRBJ2-3,TRBV9,TGTGCCAGCAGCGCAGGGGGCACAGATACGCAGTATTTT,CASSAGGTDTQYF
NA,NA,TRBJ2-3,TRBV30,TGTGCCTGGGAGACTGGCACAGATACGCAGTATTTT,CAWETGTDTQYF
NA,NA,TRBJ1-3,TRBV30,TGTGCCTGGAGTCTAGGGGCTGTTCCTGGAAACACCATATATTTT,CAWSLGAVPGNTIYF
NA,NA,TRBJ1-5,TRBV18,TGTGCCAGCTCCCCCCGTAGGGACTTCAATCAGCCCCAGCATTTT,CASSPRRDFNQPQHF
TRBD1,NA,TRBJ1-2,TRBV19,TGTGCCAGTAGTATTGGGACAGGGGGCGTTGGCTACACCTTC,CASSIGTGGVGYTF
NA,NA,TRBJ1-1,TRBV2,TGTGCCAGCATCAACCCACAGGGTATCGGCACTGAAGCTTTCTTT,CASINPQGIGTEAFF
TRBD1,NA,TRBJ1-2,TRBV9,TGTGCCAGCAGCCCCTCCACACAGGGGGCGCAAGGCTACACCTTC,CASSPSTQGAQGYTF
TRBD2,few,TRBJ2-1,TRBV5-1,TGCGCCAGCAGCTTGGTCTTGGCTAGCGGGGGGCCAAATAATGAGCAGTTCTTC,CASSLVLASGGPNNEQFF
NA,NA,TRBJ1-5,TRBV7-9,TGTGCCAGCAGTCCAGAGACAGGCAATCAGCCCCAGCATTTT,CASSPETGNQPQHF
NA,NA,TRBJ2-5,TRBV13,TGTGCCAGCAGCGCCTCGGGGCAAGAGACCCAGTACTTC,CASSASGQETQYF
TRBD1,NA,TRBJ1-5,TRBV28,TGTGCCAGCAGCCCCCTCGGGACAGGCTTACGAAATCAGCCCCAGCATTTT,CASSPLGTGLRNQPQHF
TRBD1,NA,TRBJ1-6,TRBV6-5,TGTGCCAGCAGAAAACAGGGGGCAGGTTCACCCCTCCACTTT,CASRKQGAGSPLHF
NA,NA,TRBJ2-3,TRBV5-4,TGTGCCAGCAGCTTGGCCGGGGTTGATACGCAGTATTTT,CASSLAGVDTQYF
NA,NA,TRBJ1-1,TRBV5-1,TGCGCCAGCAGCTTGGACAGGGTAAATGAAGCTTTCTTT,CASSLDRVNEAFF
NA,NA,TRBJ1-3,TRBV5-1,TGCGCCAGCAGCTTAGGACAGCAAAACACCATATATTTT,CASSLGQQNTIYF
NA,few,TRBJ1-4,TRBV29-1,TGCAGCGTCGTGGGCCCCAGAAATGAAAAACTGTTTTTT,CSVVGPRNEKLFF
TRBD1,once,TRBJ2-1,TRBV7-2,TGTGCCAGCAGCCTGGACAGGGTCCCCTACAATGAGCAGTTCTTC,CASSLDRVPYNEQFF
TRBD2,NA,TRBJ2-1,TRBV5-1,TGCGCCAGCAGCCTGGGGACTACAACCTACAATGAGCAGTTCTTC,CASSLGTTTYNEQFF
NA,NA,TRBJ2-3,TRBV4-2,TGTGCCAGCAGCCAAGGAGTAGTCGGAGATACGCAGTATTTT,CASSQGVVGDTQYF
NA,NA,TRBJ1-4,TRBV6-2/TRBV6-3,TGTGCCAGCAGTCCCAGTGCAACTAATGAAAAACTGTTTTTT,CASSPSATNEKLFF
NA,once,TRBJ1-2,TRBV29-1,TGCAGCGTGACGGGGGGGAACGTTGACTATGGCTACACCTTC,CSVTGGNVDYGYTF
TRBD2,NA,TRBJ2-1,TRBV7-9,TGTGCCAGCAGCTCCTTAACTAGCGGGGGGGGCAATGAGCAGTTCTTC,CASSSLTSGGGNEQFF
NA,NA,TRBJ1-1,TRBV3-1/TRBV3-2,TGTGCCAGCAGCCATTTATCCGGGAACACTGAAGCTTTCTTT,CASSHLSGNTEAFF
NA,NA,TRBJ2-2,TRBV5-4,TGTGCCAGCAGCTTGGCCGAATTGGGCGGAGCGGGGCTGTTTTTT,CASSLAELGGAGLFF
NA,NA,TRBJ1-1,TRBV19,TGTGCCAGTAGTATAATACAAGGTGGAGGCATGAACACTGAAGCTTTCTTT,CASSIIQGGGMNTEAFF